This TCR beta chain was recovered during a study of T cells after yellow fever vaccination. Study-level background: With SMART-Seq v4 Ultra Low Input, the fractions containing low cell numbers were prepared. Study-level results: The CD4 compartment and the CD8 compartment contained a small share of clonotypes in common. Abundant clonotypes from the bulk population could get into FACS-sorted repertoires as contaminants. Reappearance after the booster was seen for most primary-vaccination clones, at 95% to 98% CD4 and 70% to 90% CD8.

This clonotype was found once. Its antigen is not known. One entry per CDR3 protein, called by TCRdb with MiXCR from the 5' RACE reads. The sample lists 620,000 or so distinct CDR3 sequences, around an eighth seen once, with about 15% in the top ten. Specimen: PBMCs, collected on the day of the yellow fever booster vaccination. This receptor was taken from a man aged 25 to 40 who received the YFV17D yellow fever vaccine.

The CDR3 reads CAASGTGPYEQYF. In DNA form, the CDR3 reads TGTGCCGCCTCCGGGACAGGGCCCTACGAGCAGTACTTC. The chain uses TRBV10-3 and TRBJ2-7; 9 bases match TRBD1. Trimming at V came to 11 bases and at J to 2 bases, leaving 7 bases not matched to a gene. CDR3 length equals 13 residues. CDR1 and CDR2 (germline): ENHRY, SYGVKD.